The rows below give T cell receptor beta chains drawn from one sample of a study of T cell responses to AZD1222 COVID-19 vaccine. The method was immunoSEQ multiplex PCR; TCRdb's version includes in-frame clones alone and lacks a portion of them. The sample lists some 80,000 clones, roughly 90% occurring once. The specimen comprised peripheral blood, sampled on day 0 of AZD1222 vaccination. These receptors originate from an adult in good health. CDR3s include the opening cysteine and the closing phenylalanine or tryptophan. Each record gives: clone size, D gene, J gene, V gene, CDR3 protein, CDR3 DNA. The D gene is left open where the match is weak. Clone sizes are given selectively: once, few, many, or a class where the clone is expanded.

>-|-|TRBJ1-1|TRBV30
CAWGATKLNTEAFF
TGTGCCTGGGGGGCGACAAAACTGAACACTGAAGCTTTCTTT
>once|-|TRBJ1-2|TRBV4-1
CASSQGSTSTNYGYTF
TGCGCCAGCAGCCAAGGGTCCACATCTACTAACTATGGCTACACCTTC
>-|TRBD1|TRBJ2-7|TRBV24-1
CATSDGRTGHDEQYF
TGTGCCACCAGTGACGGTAGGACAGGGCATGACGAGCAGTACTTC
>-|TRBD1|TRBJ2-2|TRBV11-2
CASSRTSGTGATGELFF
TGTGCCAGCAGCCGAACATCCGGGACAGGGGCCACCGGGGAGCTGTTTTTT
>-|TRBD1|TRBJ2-1|TRBV2
CASSGDRVDEQFF
TGTGCCAGCAGTGGGGACAGGGTCGATGAGCAGTTCTTC
>-|-|TRBJ1-2|TRBV6-1
CASSEKDRYGYTF
TGTGCCAGCAGTGAGAAGGATAGGTATGGCTACACCTTC
>-|-|TRBJ1-4|TRBV28
CASSPGGMGTNEKLFF
TGTGCCAGCAGTCCCGGGGGAATGGGGACTAATGAAAAACTGTTTTTT
>-|TRBD1|TRBJ1-1|TRBV3-1/TRBV3-2
CASSQAGTGRLNTEAFF
TGTGCCAGCAGCCAAGCCGGGACAGGGCGATTGAACACTGAAGCTTTCTTT
>-|-|TRBJ1-6|TRBV28
CASKTTFNSPLHF
TGTGCCAGCAAGACAACCTTTAATTCACCCCTCCACTTT
>-|TRBD2|TRBJ2-5|TRBV6-6
CASSPRTSGSGQETQYF
TGTGCCAGCAGTCCGAGGACTAGCGGGAGTGGCCAAGAGACCCAGTACTTC
>-|TRBD1|TRBJ2-5|TRBV24-1
CATRGQGASETQYF
TGTGCCACCAGGGGACAGGGGGCTTCGGAGACCCAGTACTTC
>-|TRBD1|TRBJ2-5|TRBV6-5
CASSYSSRDRETQYF
TGTGCCAGCAGTTACTCGAGCAGGGACAGAGAGACCCAGTACTTC
>-|-|TRBJ1-5|TRBV28
CASSSPQNQPQHF
TGTGCCAGCAGTTCCCCACAGAATCAGCCCCAGCATTTT
>-|-|TRBJ1-5|TRBV6-5
CASSFLKGIDNQPQHF
TGTGCCAGCAGTTTTCTTAAAGGGATCGACAATCAGCCCCAGCATTTT
>once|TRBD1|TRBJ2-1|TRBV28
CASSSGQGSYNEQFF
TGTGCCAGCAGTTCTGGACAGGGCTCCTACAATGAGCAGTTCTTC
>-|-|TRBJ2-3|TRBV10-3
CAISALSQDGTDTQYF
TGTGCCATCAGTGCGCTGTCCCAGGATGGCACAGATACGCAGTATTTT
>-|-|TRBJ1-1|TRBV28
CASRLVGSGTEAFF
TGTGCCAGCAGGTTAGTAGGGTCGGGGACTGAAGCTTTCTTT
>-|-|TRBJ2-3|TRBV5-1
CASSLEQNTDTQYF
TGCGCCAGCAGCTTGGAACAGAACACAGATACGCAGTATTTT
>-|-|TRBJ2-4|TRBV7-8
CASSAWRGEDKNIQYF
TGTGCCAGCAGCGCCTGGAGGGGAGAGGACAAAAACATTCAGTACTTC
>-|-|TRBJ1-6|TRBV27
CASRATEGVRSPLHF
TGTGCCAGCAGAGCGACAGAAGGGGTCAGGTCACCCCTCCACTTT
>-|-|TRBJ2-1|TRBV28
CASRPQSHEQFF
TGTGCCAGCAGACCCCAGTCCCATGAGCAGTTCTTC
>many|TRBD1|TRBJ2-1|TRBV5-1
CASSLEGASSYNEQFF
TGCGCCAGCAGCTTGGAGGGGGCGAGCTCCTACAATGAGCAGTTCTTC
>once|-|TRBJ1-1|TRBV7-8
CASRLGGRGEAFF
TGTGCCAGCCGTTTGGGGGGGCGAGGTGAAGCTTTCTTT
>-|-|TRBJ2-7|TRBV5-5
CASSSLGTSYEQYF
TGTGCCAGCAGCTCTCTAGGGACCTCCTACGAGCAGTACTTC
>-|-|TRBJ2-3|TRBV7-2
CASSPLGISTDTQYF
TGTGCCAGCAGCCCTCTAGGGATTAGCACAGATACGCAGTATTTT
>-|-|TRBJ1-5|TRBV4-3
CASSQDAGVNQPQHF
TGCGCCAGCAGCCAAGATGCAGGGGTGAATCAGCCCCAGCATTTT
>-|-|TRBJ2-7|TRBV7-9
CASSPDDGTYEQYF
TGTGCCAGCAGCCCAGACGACGGAACCTACGAGCAGTACTTC
>-|-|TRBJ2-2|TRBV6-1
CASRTAWGYTGELFF
TGTGCCAGCAGAACAGCTTGGGGGTACACCGGGGAGCTGTTTTTT
>-|-|TRBJ2-1|TRBV9
CASSVVPVGSYNEQFF
TGTGCCAGCAGCGTAGTTCCTGTGGGCTCCTACAATGAGCAGTTCTTC
>few|-|TRBJ1-3|TRBV7-2
CASATSMGNTIYF
TGTGCCAGCGCTACCTCGATGGGAAACACCATATATTTT
>-|TRBD1|TRBJ2-1|TRBV6-5
CASRPGQGGANEQFF
TGTGCCAGCAGGCCGGGACAGGGAGGGGCCAATGAGCAGTTCTTC
>-|-|TRBJ1-2|TRBV7-2
CASSSSDAPFTPYGYTF
TGTGCCAGCAGCTCATCGGACGCCCCATTCACCCCGTATGGCTACACCTTC
>-|TRBD2|TRBJ2-1|TRBV5-1
CASSLAGGHEQFF
TGCGCCAGCAGCCTAGCGGGGGGCCATGAGCAGTTCTTC
>few|TRBD1|TRBJ2-4|TRBV4-3
CASSQGTGSGAKNIQYF
TGCGCCAGCAGCCAAGGGACAGGGTCAGGAGCCAAAAACATTCAGTACTTC
>-|-|TRBJ2-5|TRBV4-1
CASSQLTGRETQYF
TGCGCCAGCAGCCAGTTAACAGGGCGCGAGACCCAGTACTTC
>-|-|TRBJ1-6|TRBV27
CASRYNGGLNSPLHF
TGTGCCAGCAGGTATAATGGAGGTTTGAATTCACCCCTCCACTTT
>-|TRBD1|TRBJ1-1|TRBV10-3
CAISEKQGAAFF
TGTGCCATCAGTGAGAAACAGGGGGCGGCTTTCTTT
>-|TRBD2|TRBJ2-2|TRBV28
CASSLSGTSNTGELFF
TGTGCCAGCAGTTTAAGCGGGACTTCGAACACCGGGGAGCTGTTTTTT
>-|-|TRBJ2-7|TRBV19
CASSKSWGSYEQYF
TGTGCCAGTAGTAAGTCCTGGGGTTCTTACGAGCAGTACTTC
>-|TRBD1|TRBJ2-2|TRBV19
CASSVGTGVTGELFF
TGTGCCAGTAGTGTGGGGACAGGGGTCACCGGGGAGCTGTTTTTT
>once|-|TRBJ2-2|TRBV9
CASSVVAGDTGELFF
TGTGCCAGCAGCGTAGTGGCCGGGGACACCGGGGAGCTGTTTTTT